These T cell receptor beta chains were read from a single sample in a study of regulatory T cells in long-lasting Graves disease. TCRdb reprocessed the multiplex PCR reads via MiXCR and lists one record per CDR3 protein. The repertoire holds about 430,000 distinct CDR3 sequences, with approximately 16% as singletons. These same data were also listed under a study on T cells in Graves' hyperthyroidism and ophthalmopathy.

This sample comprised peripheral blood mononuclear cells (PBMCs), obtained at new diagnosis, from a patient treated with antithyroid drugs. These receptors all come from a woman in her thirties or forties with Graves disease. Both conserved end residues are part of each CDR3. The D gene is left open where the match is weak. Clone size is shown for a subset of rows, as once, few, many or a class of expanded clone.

DNA: TGCAGCGTTGAAGAGAACTCCGGGACAGGGGGCTTTGCCTACACAGATACGCAGTATTTT
CDR3: CSVEENSGTGGFAYTDTQYF
size: -
D: TRBD1
V: TRBV29-1
J: TRBJ2-3

DNA: TGCAGCGTTGTCCCCAGGGGGACTACTAGCACAGATACGCAGTATTTT
CDR3: CSVVPRGTTSTDTQYF
size: -
D: -
V: TRBV29-1
J: TRBJ2-3

DNA: TGTGCCAGCAACATAGGGGGGGGATACAATGAGCAGTTCTTC
CDR3: CASNIGGGYNEQFF
size: many
D: -
V: TRBV2
J: TRBJ2-1

DNA: TGCAGCGCCTCCCCCCTGGCTAGCGGGACCCAACGGGAGACCCAGTACTTC
CDR3: CSASPLASGTQRETQYF
size: -
D: TRBD2
V: TRBV29-1
J: TRBJ2-5

DNA: TGTGCCTGGAGCGAGCTAGCGGGAATAATAGATACGCAGTATTTT
CDR3: CAWSELAGIIDTQYF
size: many
D: TRBD2
V: TRBV30
J: TRBJ2-3

DNA: TGCAGTGCTAGAGTCGGCGGGACCCACACCGGGGAGCTGTTTTTT
CDR3: CSARVGGTHTGELFF
size: -
D: -
V: TRBV20-1
J: TRBJ2-2

DNA: TGTGCCAGCAGCTTAGAGGGCAGCCACACAGATACGCAGTATTTT
CDR3: CASSLEGSHTDTQYF
size: many
D: -
V: TRBV7-2
J: TRBJ2-3

DNA: TGTGCCACCACCCAGGGAAGCGCGCAGTACTTC
CDR3: CATTQGSAQYF
size: few
D: -
V: TRBV6-1
J: TRBJ2-7

DNA: TGTGCCAGCGGCCAGGGTGGCGAGCAGTACTTC
CDR3: CASGQGGEQYF
size: few
D: -
V: TRBV27
J: TRBJ2-7

DNA: TGTGCCATCAGTGAGTCAGCCGCCGGGACTAGCGGGATAGGAAATGAGCAGTTCTTC
CDR3: CAISESAAGTSGIGNEQFF
size: -
D: TRBD2
V: TRBV10-3
J: TRBJ2-1

DNA: TGTGCCAGCAGTTCTGACAGGGCGAGCAATCAGCCCCAGCATTTT
CDR3: CASSSDRASNQPQHF
size: -
D: TRBD1
V: TRBV7-9
J: TRBJ1-5

DNA: TGCGCCAGCAGCGATTGGGACAGGGGAGGGGGCTACACCTTC
CDR3: CASSDWDRGGGYTF
size: once
D: TRBD1
V: TRBV5-1
J: TRBJ1-2

DNA: TGCGCCAGCAGCTCGACAGGGGACAACACCATATATTTT
CDR3: CASSSTGDNTIYF
size: -
D: TRBD1
V: TRBV5-1
J: TRBJ1-3

DNA: TGCAGTGCTAGAGATATCATTGGCCACAATGAGCAGTTCTTC
CDR3: CSARDIIGHNEQFF
size: many
D: -
V: TRBV20-1
J: TRBJ2-1

DNA: TGCAGCGTTGCTCTTCTAGTAGGCACAGATACGCAGTATTTT
CDR3: CSVALLVGTDTQYF
size: many
D: -
V: TRBV29-1
J: TRBJ2-3

DNA: TGCAGTGCACCGCGACAGGGTGACACCGGGGAGCTGTTTTTT
CDR3: CSAPRQGDTGELFF
size: many
D: TRBD1
V: TRBV20-1
J: TRBJ2-2

DNA: TGTGCCACCAGCCTTCGGGACGAATTACAGCCCCAGCATTTT
CDR3: CATSLRDELQPQHF
size: -
D: -
V: TRBV15
J: TRBJ1-5

DNA: TGCAGCGCGACTGGAAGAAAGGCGACCTACGAGCAGTACTTC
CDR3: CSATGRKATYEQYF
size: few
D: -
V: TRBV20-1
J: TRBJ2-7

DNA: TGTGCCAGCAGCCAAGGACAGCTTAACACTGAAGCTTTCTTT
CDR3: CASSQGQLNTEAFF
size: -
D: -
V: TRBV11-3
J: TRBJ1-1

DNA: TGTGCCAGCATGGCAAGCCCGGCGAACACCGGGGAGCTGTTTTTT
CDR3: CASMASPANTGELFF
size: many
D: -
V: TRBV6-2/TRBV6-3
J: TRBJ2-2

DNA: TGTGCTAGTGGTCTCGAACGGCCCGAGAACACTGAAGCTTTCTTT
CDR3: CASGLERPENTEAFF
size: many
D: -
V: TRBV12-5
J: TRBJ1-1

DNA: TGTGCCAGCAGCTTAGGCTCGCACAATGAGCAGTTCTTC
CDR3: CASSLGSHNEQFF
size: many
D: -
V: TRBV11-3
J: TRBJ2-1

DNA: TGTGCCAGCAGCTTAGGCACACAGAGCTCGAACACCGGGGAGCTGTTTTTT
CDR3: CASSLGTQSSNTGELFF
size: many
D: -
V: TRBV13
J: TRBJ2-2

DNA: TGCGCCAGCAGCCAACCAGGATCGGGGACTAGGTCAGAGACCCAGTACTTC
CDR3: CASSQPGSGTRSETQYF
size: -
D: TRBD2
V: TRBV4-1
J: TRBJ2-5

DNA: TGTGCCAGCAGCGCCGAGGGTTCGAGCGGGATTTTGGAGACCCAGTACTTC
CDR3: CASSAEGSSGILETQYF
size: many
D: TRBD2
V: TRBV9
J: TRBJ2-5

DNA: TGCGCCAGCAGCCAAGATGGTATGAGCTCCCGGACAGGCTCTGGAAACACCATATATTTT
CDR3: CASSQDGMSSRTGSGNTIYF
size: few
D: TRBD1
V: TRBV4-1
J: TRBJ1-3

DNA: TGTGCCAGCAGCTTGGGCGGAGGGGGTTACGATACGCAGTATTTT
CDR3: CASSLGGGGYDTQYF
size: few
D: -
V: TRBV5-5
J: TRBJ2-3

DNA: TGTGCCGTCCCCGGACGGCACTATGGCTACACCTTC
CDR3: CAVPGRHYGYTF
size: -
D: -
V: TRBV28
J: TRBJ1-2

DNA: TGTGCCAGCAGTTTAGGGTTGGGTAATGAAAAACTGTTTTTT
CDR3: CASSLGLGNEKLFF
size: many
D: -
V: TRBV12-3/TRBV12-4
J: TRBJ1-4

DNA: TGTGCCAGCAGCATACCCGTCCGGGACAGGGGAAATGCAACTAATGAAAAACTGTTTTTT
CDR3: CASSIPVRDRGNATNEKLFF
size: few
D: TRBD1
V: TRBV7-3
J: TRBJ1-4

DNA: TGTGCCAGCAGCCCCTATAGCGGGGGATACGAGCAGTACTTC
CDR3: CASSPYSGGYEQYF
size: -
D: TRBD2
V: TRBV11-1
J: TRBJ2-7

DNA: TGTGCCAGCAGTCGGGACAGGGGGGGTCCCGAGACCCAGTACTTC
CDR3: CASSRDRGGPETQYF
size: many
D: TRBD1
V: TRBV6-1
J: TRBJ2-5

DNA: TGTGCCAGCAGAAGGACTAGCGGGTCGAACACCGGGGAGCTGTTTTTT
CDR3: CASRRTSGSNTGELFF
size: many
D: TRBD2
V: TRBV6-2/TRBV6-3
J: TRBJ2-2

DNA: TGCAGTGCTACAGAGCCGACTAGCGGGAAGACAGATACGCAGTATTTT
CDR3: CSATEPTSGKTDTQYF
size: -
D: TRBD2
V: TRBV20-1
J: TRBJ2-3

DNA: TGTGCCAGCAGCCCTGGAGTAGCGGCCTACAATGAGCAGTTCTTC
CDR3: CASSPGVAAYNEQFF
size: many
D: -
V: TRBV11-2
J: TRBJ2-1

DNA: TGCAGTGCCAAGACAGCCACGAACACTGAAGCTTTCTTT
CDR3: CSAKTATNTEAFF
size: many
D: -
V: TRBV20-1
J: TRBJ1-1

DNA: TGTGCCAGCAGCTTTTCAGGGGCCGAGAAACTTACTGGCTACACCTTC
CDR3: CASSFSGAEKLTGYTF
size: -
D: -
V: TRBV7-3
J: TRBJ1-2

DNA: TGTGCCAGCAGTTTAGGACACTCGAACACTGAAGCTTTCTTT
CDR3: CASSLGHSNTEAFF
size: many
D: -
V: TRBV28
J: TRBJ1-1

DNA: TGTGCCAGCAGCTTGTGGACAGAGTCAATTCCCAAAAACATTCAGTACTTC
CDR3: CASSLWTESIPKNIQYF
size: -
D: -
V: TRBV5-6
J: TRBJ2-4

DNA: TGTGCCTGGAGTGGACCGGGGGGTCAGCCCCAGCATTTT
CDR3: CAWSGPGGQPQHF
size: many
D: -
V: TRBV30
J: TRBJ1-5

DNA: TGTGCCAGCAGTTCGTTGGGAGAGCGGGCCTACAATGAGCAGTTCTTC
CDR3: CASSSLGERAYNEQFF
size: many
D: -
V: TRBV27
J: TRBJ2-1

DNA: TGTGCCAGCAGCTTAGGGACTAGCGGGAGGGCCCCTGAGCAGTTCTTC
CDR3: CASSLGTSGRAPEQFF
size: many
D: TRBD2
V: TRBV7-2
J: TRBJ2-1

DNA: TGCAGTGGCAGGGGCGCGGCGGGTAGGGCCTACAATGAGCAGTTCTTC
CDR3: CSGRGAAGRAYNEQFF
size: -
D: -
V: TRBV20-1
J: TRBJ2-1

DNA: TGTGCCAGCAGGGGGGGCGGGACCAACTCCTACGAGCAGTACTTC
CDR3: CASRGGGTNSYEQYF
size: -
D: -
V: TRBV3-1
J: TRBJ2-7

DNA: TGCAGTGCTAGGGAAGCAGGGCGTGGGTCCGAGCCCCAGCATTTT
CDR3: CSAREAGRGSEPQHF
size: few
D: -
V: TRBV20-1
J: TRBJ1-5

DNA: TGTGCCAGTAGTATAGGCAGAAATTCACCCCTCCACTTT
CDR3: CASSIGRNSPLHF
size: many
D: -
V: TRBV19
J: TRBJ1-6

DNA: TGTGCCAGCAGCCCCCCGCCTAGCGGGTCTTACAATGAGCAGTTCTTC
CDR3: CASSPPPSGSYNEQFF
size: few
D: TRBD2
V: TRBV7-8
J: TRBJ2-1

DNA: TGTGCCTGGAGTGCTGGGGGGGGCGGCTACACCTTC
CDR3: CAWSAGGGGYTF
size: -
D: -
V: TRBV30
J: TRBJ1-2

DNA: TGCAGCGTTGATGGCTGGGGTAAGAGCACAGATACGCAGTATTTT
CDR3: CSVDGWGKSTDTQYF
size: many
D: -
V: TRBV29-1
J: TRBJ2-3

DNA: TGTGCCAGCAGCCACCCTTTTCGGGGAGCACACTATGGCTACACCTTC
CDR3: CASSHPFRGAHYGYTF
size: -
D: -
V: TRBV5-6
J: TRBJ1-2

DNA: TGTGCCAGCAGCTTAGGGCGACAGGGCTATGGCTACACCTTC
CDR3: CASSLGRQGYGYTF
size: many
D: TRBD1
V: TRBV7-8
J: TRBJ1-2

DNA: TGCGCCAGCAGCCAGGGTCCGGGGCGAAACACCGGGGAGCTGTTTTTT
CDR3: CASSQGPGRNTGELFF
size: -
D: -
V: TRBV4-1
J: TRBJ2-2

DNA: TGTGCCAGCAGTCCGGGATCTAAAGAGACCCAGTACTTC
CDR3: CASSPGSKETQYF
size: many
D: -
V: TRBV12-3/TRBV12-4
J: TRBJ2-5